This T cell receptor beta chain comes out of a study of cytomegalovirus exposure and HLA in healthy donors. The V gene's germline CDR1 is SGDLS and CDR2 YYNGEE. CDR3 length equals 12 residues. The PCR contained 60 Vbeta and 13 Jbeta primers. Measured with immunoSEQ multiplex PCR; TCRdb has only the in-frame clones, and not every one. The sample has 100,000 or so clones; around 80% are singletons. Material: PBMCs. This clonotype was obtained from a man aged 35 to 55 in good health and CMV-seropositive. V usage is TRBV9 and J usage is TRBJ2-5; tentative D call: TRBD2 (5 bases). Judging by the DNA end, TRBJ2-7 fits better; the J call may be wrong. CDR3 in DNA: TGTGCCAGCAGTCCTACGGGGTACGAGCAGTACTTC. Its translation is CASSPTGYEQYF.